This T cell receptor (beta chain) was retrieved from a study of CD8+ T cells in alopecia areata. RNA was extracted and reverse transcribed into cDNA as the sequencing template. Sequencing was performed with immunoSEQ multiplex PCR; in TCRdb, only in-frame clones are kept and a portion is missing. The sample includes approximately 150,000 clones, about 54% of them seen just once. Study-wide findings and caveats: Unlike in mice, where it was clearer, TCR sharing across patients was less clear, possibly HLA-related. Sequence data from scalp samples additionally include resident alphabeta T cells of normal skin. Clonality exceeded that of normal scalp in lesional scalp, most notably in alopecia totalis/universalis.

Looked up from germline, CDR1 is SQVTM and CDR2 is ANQGSEA. The CDR3 covers 12 residues. V lost 6 bases to trimming and J lost 1 base, with 9 bases between them. Regarding this clone: Antigen specificity is unknown. Other DNA variants within this sample encode the same CDR3.

The receptor was derived from a human donor in good health. The rearrangement uses TRBV29-1 and TRBJ1-1; the D gene is possibly TRBD1 (5 bases). Source material: CD4+ T cells sorted from blood. In DNA, the CDR3 is TGCAGCGTGAGGGGCGGGAACACTGAAGCTTTCTTT. Encoded protein: CSVRGGNTEAFF.